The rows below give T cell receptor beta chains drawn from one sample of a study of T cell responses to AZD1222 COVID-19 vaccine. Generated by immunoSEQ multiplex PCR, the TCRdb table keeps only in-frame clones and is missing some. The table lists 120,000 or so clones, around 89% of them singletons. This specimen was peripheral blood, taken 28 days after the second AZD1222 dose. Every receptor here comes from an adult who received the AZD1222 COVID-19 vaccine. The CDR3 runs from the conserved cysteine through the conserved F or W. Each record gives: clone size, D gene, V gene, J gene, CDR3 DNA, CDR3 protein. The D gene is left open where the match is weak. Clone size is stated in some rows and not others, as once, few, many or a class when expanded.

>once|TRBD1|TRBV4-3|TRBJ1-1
TGCGCCAGCAGCCATGACACAGGGGAAGCCACTGAAGCTTTCTTT
CASSHDTGEATEAFF
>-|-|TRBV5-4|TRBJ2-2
TGTGCCAGCAGCTTAGTCAGATCGAACACCGGGGAGCTGTTTTTT
CASSLVRSNTGELFF
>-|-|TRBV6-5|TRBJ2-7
TGTGCCGGCGATGATGGCGTCTCCTACGAGCAGTACTTC
CAGDDGVSYEQYF
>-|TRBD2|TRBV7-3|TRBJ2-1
TGTGCCAGCAGCTTAGCGCCGGGACTAGCGGGGGGCTTTGACAATGAGCAGTTCTTC
CASSLAPGLAGGFDNEQFF
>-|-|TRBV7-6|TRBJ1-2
TGTGCCAGCAGCCCTTTCCCGCGCACCTTC
CASSPFPRTF
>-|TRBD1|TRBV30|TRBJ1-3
TGTGCCTGGGGGGGCGGGACAGCCTCTGGAAACACCATATATTTT
CAWGGGTASGNTIYF
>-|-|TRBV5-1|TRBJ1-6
TGCGCCAGCAGCTTGTACGGGGGCGCGGGTTCACCCCTCCACTTT
CASSLYGGAGSPLHF
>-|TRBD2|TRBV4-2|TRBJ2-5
TGTGCCAGCAGCCAGGGACCGACTAGCGGGAGCTATAAGACCCAGTACTTC
CASSQGPTSGSYKTQYF
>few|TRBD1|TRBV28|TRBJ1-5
TGTGCCAGCAGTTTGGGACAGACCACTAGCAATCAGCCCCAGCATTTT
CASSLGQTTSNQPQHF
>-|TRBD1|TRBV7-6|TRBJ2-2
TGTGCCAGCAGCCAGGACAGGGCAACCGGGGAGCTGTTTTTT
CASSQDRATGELFF
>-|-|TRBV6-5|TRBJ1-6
TGTGCCAGCAGTTACGACCGCTCCCCCGTTTCACCCCTCCACTTT
CASSYDRSPVSPLHF
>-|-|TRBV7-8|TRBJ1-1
TGTGCCAGCAGCTTAGGCCTGAACAGGGAATTGAACACTGAAGCTTTCTTT
CASSLGLNRELNTEAFF
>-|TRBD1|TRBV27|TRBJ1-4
TGTGCCAGCAGTTCCAGGGGACAGGGGACAACTAATGAAAAACTGTTTTTT
CASSSRGQGTTNEKLFF
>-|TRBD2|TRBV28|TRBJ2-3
TGTGCCAGCAGTTCGGGACTAGCGGGAGGGAGCACAGATACGCAGTATTTT
CASSSGLAGGSTDTQYF
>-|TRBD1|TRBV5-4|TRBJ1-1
TGTGCCAGCAGCTTCGGGACAGACAATTTGAACACTGAAGCTTTCTTT
CASSFGTDNLNTEAFF
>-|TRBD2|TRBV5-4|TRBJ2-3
TGTGCCAGCAGCCTCCGACTTAGCGGGATCACAGATACGCAGTATTTT
CASSLRLSGITDTQYF
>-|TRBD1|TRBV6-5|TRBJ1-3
TGTGCCAGCAATGCGGGACAGGCGCGAGGAAACACCATATATTTT
CASNAGQARGNTIYF
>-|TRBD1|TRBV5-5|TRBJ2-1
TGTGCCAGCAGCGGGGCTGACAGGGTTTACAATGAGCAGTTCTTC
CASSGADRVYNEQFF
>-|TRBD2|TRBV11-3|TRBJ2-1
TGTGCCAGCAGCCTCCGGAGTAGCGGGGGGGCCGGAGAGCAGTTCTTC
CASSLRSSGGAGEQFF
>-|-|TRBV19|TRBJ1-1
TGTGCCAGTAGTATAGATCAGGGAAATGAAGCTTTCTTT
CASSIDQGNEAFF
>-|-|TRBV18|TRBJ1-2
TGTGCCAGCTCTTCCCAAAACTATGGCTACACCTTC
CASSSQNYGYTF
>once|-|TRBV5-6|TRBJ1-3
TGTGCCAGCAGCTTGCGGTGGGGAAACACCATATATTTT
CASSLRWGNTIYF
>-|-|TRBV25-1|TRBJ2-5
TGTGCCAGCAGTGAATACGGGCCAGGGGAGACCCAGTACTTC
CASSEYGPGETQYF
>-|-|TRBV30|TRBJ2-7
TGTGCCTGGAGTCCCCTCTTAAATTTTGGGGGGACCCACGAGCAGTACTTC
CAWSPLLNFGGTHEQYF
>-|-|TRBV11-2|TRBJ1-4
TGTGCCAGCAGCTCAAGGGATGAAAAACTGTTTTTT
CASSSRDEKLFF
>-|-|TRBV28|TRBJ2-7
TGTGCCAGCAGCCGACCTGGGGTGCGATCCTACGAGCAGTACTTC
CASSRPGVRSYEQYF
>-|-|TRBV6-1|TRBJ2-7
TGTGCCAGCTGGTTGTCCCCCTACGAGCAGTACTTC
CASWLSPYEQYF
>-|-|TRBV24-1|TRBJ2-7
TGTGCCACCAGTGATTTGCGGTTAAAGGAGAGGGGCTACGAGCAGTACTTC
CATSDLRLKERGYEQYF
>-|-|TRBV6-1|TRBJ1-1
TGTGCCAGCAGTGAAGTAGGGGGGAACACTGAAGCTTTCTTT
CASSEVGGNTEAFF
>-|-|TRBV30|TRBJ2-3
TGTGCCTGGAGTTGGGGGGGGCGAAGCACAGATACGCAGTATTTT
CAWSWGGRSTDTQYF
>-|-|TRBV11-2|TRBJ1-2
TGTGCCAGCAGCCACCTCGGGACACCTTATGGCTACACCTTC
CASSHLGTPYGYTF
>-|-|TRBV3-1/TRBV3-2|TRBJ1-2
TGTGCCAGCAGCCAAAAGGCTAACTATGGCTACACCTTC
CASSQKANYGYTF
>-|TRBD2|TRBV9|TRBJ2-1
TGTGCCAGCAGCGCACTAGCGGGGGCCGGCAATGAGCAGTTCTTC
CASSALAGAGNEQFF
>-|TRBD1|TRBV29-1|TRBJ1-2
TGCAGCGTTGCCTCACAGGGGAGTTATGGCTACACCTTC
CSVASQGSYGYTF
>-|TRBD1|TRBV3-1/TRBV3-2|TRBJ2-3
TGTGCCAGCAGGAGACAGGGGATGGATACGCAGTATTTT
CASRRQGMDTQYF
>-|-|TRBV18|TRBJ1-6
TGTGCCAGCTCAAGCCGGTCGGGGGAGAATTCACCCCTCCACTTT
CASSSRSGENSPLHF
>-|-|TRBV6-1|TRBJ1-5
TGTGCCAGCAGTGAAGCAGGAACAGCGTATCAGCCCCAGCATTTT
CASSEAGTAYQPQHF
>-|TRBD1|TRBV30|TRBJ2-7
TGTGCCTGGACGAGGGACAGCTACGAGCAGTACTTC
CAWTRDSYEQYF
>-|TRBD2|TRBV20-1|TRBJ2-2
TGCAGTGCGAGTTACCCCGGACTTGGACTAGCGGGGCACACCGGGGAGCTGTTTTTT
CSASYPGLGLAGHTGELFF
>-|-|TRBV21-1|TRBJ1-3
TGTGCCGGCCTTCAGACGGGATTACCTAACACCATATATTTT
CAGLQTGLPNTIYF
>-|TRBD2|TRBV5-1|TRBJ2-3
TGCGCCAGCAGCTTGGGGGCGGGAGTTGCAGATACGCAGTATTTT
CASSLGAGVADTQYF
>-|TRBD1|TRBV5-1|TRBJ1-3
TGCGCCAGCAGCTGGACAGGGACTAGCTCTGGAAACACCATATATTTT
CASSWTGTSSGNTIYF
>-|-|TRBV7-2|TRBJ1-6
TGTGCCAGCAGCTTAGATTGGGACGGATATTCACCCCTCCACTTT
CASSLDWDGYSPLHF
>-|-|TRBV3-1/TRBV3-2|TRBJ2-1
TGTGCCAGCAGTAGCCGGGACTTAAGTTACAATGAGCAGTTCTTC
CASSSRDLSYNEQFF
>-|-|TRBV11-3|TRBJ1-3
TGTGCCAGCAGCTTTGACCTCGACGGGACATACTCTGGAAACACCATATATTTT
CASSFDLDGTYSGNTIYF
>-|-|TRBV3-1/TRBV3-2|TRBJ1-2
TGTGCCAGCAGCCAGGCCAGACATGGGTATGGCTACACCTTC
CASSQARHGYGYTF
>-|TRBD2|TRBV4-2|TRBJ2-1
TGTGCCAGCAGCCAATTTCCTCGGGGGGGGACCGGAGAGGTAACCAATGAGCAGTTCTTC
CASSQFPRGGTGEVTNEQFF
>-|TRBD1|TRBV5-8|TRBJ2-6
TGTGCCAGCAGCTTATACAGGGGGCTATCTGGGGCCAACGTCCTGACTTTC
CASSLYRGLSGANVLTF
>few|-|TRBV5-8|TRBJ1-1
TGTGCCAGCAGCCGGGGCAGGGGAGGAGGTGAAGCTTTCTTT
CASSRGRGGGEAFF
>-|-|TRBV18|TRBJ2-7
TGTGCCAGCTCACCACCGGGCGGTCACGAGCAGTACTTC
CASSPPGGHEQYF